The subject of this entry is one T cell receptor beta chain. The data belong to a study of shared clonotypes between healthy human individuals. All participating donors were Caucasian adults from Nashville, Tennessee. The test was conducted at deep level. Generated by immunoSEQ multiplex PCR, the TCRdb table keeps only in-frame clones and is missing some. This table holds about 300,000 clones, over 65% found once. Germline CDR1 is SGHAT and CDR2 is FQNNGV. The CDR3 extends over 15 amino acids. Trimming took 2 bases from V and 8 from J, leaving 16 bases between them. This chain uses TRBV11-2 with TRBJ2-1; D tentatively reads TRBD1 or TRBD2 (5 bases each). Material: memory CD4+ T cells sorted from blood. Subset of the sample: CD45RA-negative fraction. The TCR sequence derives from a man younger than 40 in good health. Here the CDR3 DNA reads TGTGCCAGCAGCTTAAACGGGGCCCATTCGGATGAGCAGTTCTTC. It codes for CASSLNGAHSDEQFF.